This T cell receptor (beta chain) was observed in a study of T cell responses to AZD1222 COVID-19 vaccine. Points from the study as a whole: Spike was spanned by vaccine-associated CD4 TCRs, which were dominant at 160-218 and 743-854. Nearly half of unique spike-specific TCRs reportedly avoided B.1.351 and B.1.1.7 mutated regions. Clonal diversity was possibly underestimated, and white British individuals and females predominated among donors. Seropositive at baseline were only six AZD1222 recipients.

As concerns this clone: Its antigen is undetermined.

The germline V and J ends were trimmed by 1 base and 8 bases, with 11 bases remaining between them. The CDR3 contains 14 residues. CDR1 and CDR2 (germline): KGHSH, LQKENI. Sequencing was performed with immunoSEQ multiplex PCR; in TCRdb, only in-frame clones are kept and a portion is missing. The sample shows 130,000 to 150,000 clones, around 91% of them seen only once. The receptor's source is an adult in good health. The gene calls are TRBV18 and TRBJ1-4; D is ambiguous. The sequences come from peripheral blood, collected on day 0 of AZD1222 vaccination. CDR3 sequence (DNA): TGTGCCAGCTCACCACGCGGGGTTGAGGAAAAACTGTTTTTT. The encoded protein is CASSPRGVEEKLFF.